This TCR beta chain came from a study of T cell responses to AZD1222 COVID-19 vaccine. Regarding this clone: Antigen specificity is unknown.

Study-level results: CD4 TCRs covered the whole spike, strongest at regions 160-218 and 743-854.

CDR3 size: 16 residues. Per germline, CDR1 LNHDA and CDR2 SQIVND (reference sequence). Trimming stripped 5 bases from V and 0 bases from J, with 14 bases between. Data came from immunoSEQ multiplex PCR; TCRdb stores just in-frame clones and leaves some out. The sample has some 89,000 clones; roughly nine tenths are singletons. The TCR was taken from an adult in good health. Here the sequenced sample was peripheral blood, taken on day 0 of AZD1222 vaccination. The chain employs TRBV19 and TRBJ1-5, with no clear D. The CDR3 nucleotides read TGTGCCAGTAGTGACATCAACGTATATAGCAATCAGCCCCAGCATTTT. Translated: CASSDINVYSNQPQHF.